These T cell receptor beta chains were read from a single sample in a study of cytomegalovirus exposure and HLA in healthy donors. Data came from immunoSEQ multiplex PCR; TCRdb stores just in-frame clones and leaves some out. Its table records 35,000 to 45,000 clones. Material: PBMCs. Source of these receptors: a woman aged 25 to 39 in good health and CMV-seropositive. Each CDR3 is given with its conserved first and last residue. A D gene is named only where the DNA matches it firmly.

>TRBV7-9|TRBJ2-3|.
TGTGCCAGCAGCTTACAATGGTCCCACCAGGGCACAGATACGCAGTATTTT
CASSLQWSHQGTDTQYF
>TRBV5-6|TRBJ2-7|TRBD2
TGTGCCAGCACTGAGCGGGGGCCGAGATACGAGCAGTACTTC
CASTERGPRYEQYF
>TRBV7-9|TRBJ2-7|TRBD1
TGTGCCAGCACCACAGACAGGGGGCGCCCCGGCGAGCAGTACTTC
CASTTDRGRPGEQYF
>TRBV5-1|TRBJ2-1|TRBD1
TGCGCCACCTCTCGGACAGGGTCGAATGAGCAGTTCTTC
CATSRTGSNEQFF
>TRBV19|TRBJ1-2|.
TGTGCCAGTAGTATTAGTCCCAGGTCCGGATTTGGCTATGGCTACACCTTC
CASSISPRSGFGYGYTF
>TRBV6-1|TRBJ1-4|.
TGTGCCAGCAGTGAAGTAGGGGGATCTAATGAAAAACTGTTTTTT
CASSEVGGSNEKLFF
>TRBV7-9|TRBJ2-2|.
TGTGCCAGCAGCCCTCAGACAACAAACACCGGGGAGCTGTTTTTT
CASSPQTTNTGELFF
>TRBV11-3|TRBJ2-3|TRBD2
TGTGCCAGCAGCTTGGGACTAGCGGGGGGGACAGATACGCAGTATTTT
CASSLGLAGGTDTQYF
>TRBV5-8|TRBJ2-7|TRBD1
TGTGCCAGCAGCCCACATCTTACAGGGGGTATTCCGGGACCCGCATTC
CASSPHLTGGIPGPAF
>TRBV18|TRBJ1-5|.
TGTGCCAGCTCACCGGCGGGGCATCAGCCCCAGCATTTT
CASSPAGHQPQHF
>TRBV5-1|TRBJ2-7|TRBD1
TGCGCCAGCAGCGAGGGACAGGGATTCGACGAGCAGTACTTC
CASSEGQGFDEQYF
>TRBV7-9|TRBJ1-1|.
TGTGCCTCCAGCCCAAACGGCAGACGGGGGGCCGCCCCCCCTGAAGCTTTCTTT
CASSPNGRRGAAPPEAFF
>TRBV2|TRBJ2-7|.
TGTGCCAGCACCAAACTTGCATATGCAAACGAGCAGTACTTC
CASTKLAYANEQYF
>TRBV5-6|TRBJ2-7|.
TGTGCCAGCACCCAATTGAGCTCCTACGAGCAGTACTTC
CASTQLSSYEQYF
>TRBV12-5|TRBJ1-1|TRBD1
TGTGCTAGTGGTTTTGGCCCCGGGACAGGGGCCGCCGAGACTGAAGCTTTCTTT
CASGFGPGTGAAETEAFF
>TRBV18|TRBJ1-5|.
TGTGCCAGCTCCATCCAGGCTGAGGCAGGGCAGCCCCAGCATTTT
CASSIQAEAGQPQHF
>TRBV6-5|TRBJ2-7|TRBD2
TGTGCCAGCAGCAGGACTAGCGGGGTAAGCGAGCAGTACTTC
CASSRTSGVSEQYF
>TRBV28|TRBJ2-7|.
TGTGCCAGCAGGGGGCAGGGAATAAGGAAAGACCCCTACGAGCAGTACTTC
CASRGQGIRKDPYEQYF
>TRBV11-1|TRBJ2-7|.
TGTGCCAGCAGCTCCGGTCCCGAACAGTACTTC
CASSSGPEQYF
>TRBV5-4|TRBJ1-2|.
TGTGCCAGCAGCTTGACAGGGTCCTATGGCTACACCTTC
CASSLTGSYGYTF
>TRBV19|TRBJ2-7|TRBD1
TGTGCCAGTTCGTGGCAGGGGGCCAACGAGCAGTACTTC
CASSWQGANEQYF
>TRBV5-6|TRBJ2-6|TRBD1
TGTGCCAGCAGCTTGGGGGACAGTATCTCACCTGGGGCCAACGTCCTGACTTTC
CASSLGDSISPGANVLTF
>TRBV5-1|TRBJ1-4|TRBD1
TGCGCCAGCGCCGACCCAGGGGGTTCTAGTGAAAAACTGTTTTTT
CASADPGGSSEKLFF
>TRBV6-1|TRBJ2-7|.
TGTGCCAGCAGTGAATGGGTAGGGGGTGGCTACGAGCAGTACTTC
CASSEWVGGGYEQYF
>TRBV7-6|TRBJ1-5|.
TGTGCCAGCAGCTCACGGAGGGGTCAGCCCCAGCATTTT
CASSSRRGQPQHF
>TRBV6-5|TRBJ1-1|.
TGTGCCAGCAGTCGGGAGCCCAGGGCTGAAGCTTTCTTT
CASSREPRAEAFF
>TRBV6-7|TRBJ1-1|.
TGTGCCAGCAGTTACTCGATGTCGGTTCACACTGAAGCTTTCTTT
CASSYSMSVHTEAFF
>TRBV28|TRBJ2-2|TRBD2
TGTGCCAGCAGTTTAGGTCCGGGGGGGCCCGGGGAGCTGTTTTTT
CASSLGPGGPGELFF
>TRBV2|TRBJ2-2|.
TGTGCCAGCAGACCGCAGGGTAGGGGCGGGGAGCTGTTTTTT
CASRPQGRGGELFF
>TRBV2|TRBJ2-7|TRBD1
TGTGCCAGCAACCGGGACAGGGGAACCTACGAGCAGTACTTC
CASNRDRGTYEQYF
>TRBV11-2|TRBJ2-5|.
TGTGCCAGCAGCTCTCCGGAGGAGGGAGAGACCCAGTACTTC
CASSSPEEGETQYF